A single sample is the source of the 4 T cell receptor beta chains below, sequenced in a study of T cells in Graves' hyperthyroidism and ophthalmopathy. Researchers amplified the TCR beta CDR3 regions from RNA transcripts. The study used the HTBI primer set for a first-round RT-PCR of the TCR CDR3. Using its own MiXCR run on the multiplex PCR reads, TCRdb lists one record per CDR3 protein. The data hold 400,000 to 500,000 distinct CDR3 sequences, with approximately 15% observed a single time. The source material was blood. The receptors shown here come from a woman between 18 and 30 years old with Graves' hyperthyroidism.

This clonotype showed up many times. The chain uses TRBV6-1 and TRBJ2-7; 8 nucleotides align to TRBD1. This CDR3 is built from 15 residues. Germline values: CDR1 MNHNS, CDR2 SASEGT. The V segment lost 4 bases and the J segment 1 base; nucleotides outside the gene matches: 6. CDR3 coding DNA: TGTGCCAGCAGTGTCGGACAGGGCCTTTCCTACGAGCAGTACTTC. Translated, it gives CASSVGQGLSYEQYF.

This sequence joins TRBV19 and TRBJ1-5; 12 bases are a match to TRBD1. The CDR3 consists of 15 residues. Germline loops: CDR1 LNHDA, CDR2 SQIVND (reference sequence). The ends lost 5 bases at V and 7 bases at J; junction bases unmatched: 6. The CDR3 bases are TGTGCCAGTAGTTCCCGGGACAGGGGGCGACAGCCCCAGCATTTT. Protein sequence: CASSSRDRGRQPQHF.

This clonotype was seen a few times. The V and J genes are TRBV5-8 and TRBJ2-3; TRBD2 might be the D (5 bases). The CDR3 is 14 residues long. Germline V lookup: CDR1 SGHTS, CDR2 YDEGEE. The V end lost 1 base, the J end lost 5 bases, and 11 bases lay between the germline ends. The CDR3 sequence is CASSLWDRGDTQYF. CDR3 DNA: TGTGCCAGCAGCTTGTGGGATCGGGGAGATACGCAGTATTTT.

This clonotype has at least ten counts. This chain links TRBV2 with TRBJ2-4; no reliable D call. Between the trimmed V and J ends, which lost 3 bases and 8 bases, there was a span of 17 bases. CDR3 length: 15 amino acids. The germline V gene has CDR1 SNHLY and CDR2 FYNNEI. The CDR3 region has the DNA TGTGCCAGCAGTGATTTGCCAGGTCTTAGTGACATTCAGTACTTC. Translated: CASSDLPGLSDIQYF.